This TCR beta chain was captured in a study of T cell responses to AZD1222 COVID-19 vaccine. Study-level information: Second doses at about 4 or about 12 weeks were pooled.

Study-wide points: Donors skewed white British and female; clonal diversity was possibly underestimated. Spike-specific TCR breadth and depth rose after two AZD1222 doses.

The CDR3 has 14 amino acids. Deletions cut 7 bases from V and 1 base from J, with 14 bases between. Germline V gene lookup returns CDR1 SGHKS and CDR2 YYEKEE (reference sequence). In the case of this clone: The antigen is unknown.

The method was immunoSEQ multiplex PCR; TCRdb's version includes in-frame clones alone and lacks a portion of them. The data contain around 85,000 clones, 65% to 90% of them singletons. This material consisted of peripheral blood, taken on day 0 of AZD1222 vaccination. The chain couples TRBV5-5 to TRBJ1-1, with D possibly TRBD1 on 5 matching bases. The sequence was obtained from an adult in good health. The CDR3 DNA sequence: TGTGCCAGCCTGGTGGGGCCGGCGAACACTGAAGCTTTCTTT. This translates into CASLVGPANTEAFF.